This T cell receptor beta chain derives from a study of CD8 T cells in ankylosing spondylitis. The study, taken as a whole, reports: Both synovial fluid and blood in reactive arthritis had previously been reported to carry some motif variants. The study looked at matched synovial fluid samples from ankylosing spondylitis patients. Disease-linked clones were reported to be significantly enriched there. Seemingly characteristic of ankylosing spondylitis blood was a TCR beta motif consisting of roughly 8 highly homologous variants.

Germline V gene data show CDR1 as LNHNV and CDR2 as YYDKDF (reference sequence). V dropped 8 bases and J dropped 1 base, with 15 bases sitting between them. The CDR3 has 15 residues. This clonotype occurred many times. Antigen: not known. Library preparation for TCR beta used quantitative 5'-RACE with molecular barcodes. Using its own MiXCR run on the 5' RACE reads, TCRdb lists one record per CDR3 protein. The sample holds some 100,000 distinct CDR3 sequences, over 6.5% seen once. V is TRBV15 and J is TRBJ1-3; possibly TRBD1 for D (5 bases). This clonotype originated in a male donor with ankylosing spondylitis or in good health (not recorded which). Specimen: blood, either unsorted or a sorted T cell fraction (not recorded which). Here the CDR3 DNA reads TGTGCCACCCGTCAGGAGGGGAAGTCTGGAAACACCATATATTTT. This codes for CATRQEGKSGNTIYF.